This T cell receptor (beta chain) originates from a study of identical twins (dated by TCRdb to 2016 to 2018). Broadly, across the study: TCR alpha and beta repertoires from monozygotic twins, unrelated adults of various ages and cord blood were deep-sequenced to test whether fetal clonotypes persist. To rule out contamination, the twin experiments were replicated at different times with different library preparation protocols. What the authors observed across the whole study: Because the same donors could not be followed over many years, conclusions were based on cross-sectional statistical analysis. Out-of-frame TCR alpha sharing in monozygotic twins was systematically underestimated by recombination models, whereas sharing between unrelated individuals was in agreement with the recombination models. The excess sharing between twins in beta out-of-frame sequences was weaker because fewer shared sequences reduced the signal-to-noise ratio. Compared with coincidental sharing between unrelated individuals, out-of-frame TCR alpha sequences shared between twins showed an excess of sequences with low generation probability. Invariant T cells such as MAIT and iNKT could partly confound zero-insertion analyses, although diverse VJ usage argued against such confounding for most clonotypes. Abundant cord blood beta clonotypes carried fewer insertions; young adult naive repertoires showed a weaker similar trend, while memory repertoires showed none.

Every donor in the study was a healthy Caucasian. Three pairs of female monozygotic twins, all aged about 18 to 29 years, made up the twin cohort. Positive isolation kits from Invitrogen were used to isolate the CD4+ and CD8+ T cell populations. The CDR3, from cysteine to phenylalanine, totals 13 residues. The retained sequence is limited to the CDR3, 39 bases, with the frame set at the first base. The germline V end is reduced by 3 bases and the J end by 9 bases; junction bases left unmatched: 5. CDR1 and CDR2 are read off the germline V gene as KGHSH and LQKENI. Preparation of the library involved 5' RACE. TCRdb records Illumina HiSeq 2000 as the sequencer. A universal primer binding site was added through template switching, and the final cDNA carried a unique molecular identifier so that TCR cDNA molecules could be counted accurately. Specific primers in the conserved constant-segment region were used to synthesize first-strand cDNA for TCR alpha and beta chains. To control for contamination, every cDNA library carried two barcodes: a SMART-Mk sample barcode plus Illumina barcodes. TruSeq adapter sequences and Illumina sample barcodes were added in two successive PCR steps. The TCR alpha and beta cDNA libraries were sequenced on the Illumina HiSeq platform using custom primers. Per the authors' processing: Unique molecular identifiers were extracted from raw reads with MiGEC, and CDR3 positions were determined with MiXCR. Recombination models were inferred per individual with the repgenHMM and IGoR tools using an EM algorithm. Shared clonotypes were analyzed with the tcR package in R, and sharing was normalized by the product of cloneset sizes. To study raw recombination free of thymic and clonal selection effects, out-of-frame nonproductive sequences were analyzed. The raw public data were reprocessed by TCRdb itself: fastp quality trimming at Q25, MiXCR clonotype calling, in-frame beta chains only. Rows are combined by CDR3 protein, so each entry shows the most common genes and DNA. V and J calls and clone size were set by TCRdb, not the authors. A total of about 500,000 distinct CDR3 sequences appear in this sample, about 13% of them only once. Approximately 0.98% of the sample is held by the ten biggest clonotypes.

A note on this clonotype: Its recognized antigen is unknown. The input lacks base qualities; no much larger clone sits a single base away.

These data are also associated with another study on yellow fever vaccine responses in identical twins. As noted in the second study: The T cell response to vaccination in identical twins was reported by the authors to appear partly convergent and partly personalized. Focusing on identical twins, the study followed the T cell clones that responded to the vaccine, and did so with precision.

This chain is built from TRBV18 and TRBJ2-1; 7 junctional bases match TRBD2. The receptor was derived from a woman under 30 in good health. Sequencing used CD4+ T cells sorted from blood. The DNA reads as follows: TGTGCCAGCTCACCCCGGGGGGAAGGTGAGCAGTTCTTC. Translated, it gives CASSPRGEGEQFF. The entire variable domain, with the stretches around the CDR3 drawn from the reference TRBV18 and TRBJ2-1 proteins, is NAGVMQNPRHLVRRRGQEARLRCSPMKGHSHVYWYRQLPEEGLKFMVYLQKENIIDESGMPKERFSAEFPKEGPSILRIQQVVRGDSAAYFCASSPRGEGEQFFGPGTRLTVL.